These 7 T cell receptor beta chains were all obtained from the same sample, sequenced in a study of blood T cell repertoires in COVID-19. Using immunoSEQ multiplex PCR, the repertoire was profiled, and TCRdb retains in-frame clones only, with some absent. The sample records about 230,000 clones, about nine tenths being singletons. Sequenced material: PBMCs or T cells enriched from blood (not recorded which). The receptors were gathered from a man aged 18 to 30 who had recovered from COVID-19.

This clone was seen only once. This chain links TRBV11-2 with TRBJ2-7; D gene ambiguous. Trimming shortened V by 5 bases and J by 2 bases, and 4 bases separated the two germline ends. Looked up from germline, CDR1 is SGHAT and CDR2 is FQNNGV. The CDR3 runs to 11 residues. The CDR3 protein is CASSITYEQYF. For the CDR3, the DNA is TGTGCCAGCAGCATTACCTACGAGCAGTACTTC. Full variable domain (remainder filled in from reference TRBV11-2 and TRBJ2-7): EAGVAQSPRYKIIEKRQSVAFWCNPISGHATLYWYQQILGQGPKLLIQFQNNGVVDDSQLPKDRFSAERLKGVDSTLKIQPAKLEDSAVYLCASSITYEQYFGPGTRLTVT.

Only a few counts were recorded for this clone. This CDR3 reads CASSARPQGSGQPQHF. The CDR3 DNA reads as TGTGCCAGTAGTGCGAGACCACAGGGCAGTGGTCAGCCCCAGCATTTT. The gene calls are TRBV19 and TRBJ1-5; tentative D call: TRBD1 (6 bases). CDR3 length equals 16 residues. Trimming stripped 5 bases from V and 6 bases from J, with 20 bases between. From germline, CDR1 is LNHDA and CDR2 SQIVND (reference sequence).

The chain carries TRBV7-9 and TRBJ1-3; 7 nucleotides agree with TRBD1. With 8 bases clipped from V and 4 bases from J, the junction kept 2 bases outside the gene matches. Germline V gene sequence: CDR1 SEHNR, CDR2 FQNEAQ (reference sequence). The CDR3 loop spans 12 amino acids. The CDR3 spells CASGQVGNTIYF. Written as DNA, the CDR3 is TGTGCCAGCGGACAGGTCGGAAACACCATATATTTT.

The chain uses TRBV12-3 or TRBV12-4 and TRBJ1-2; D unclear. CDR3 size: 13 residues. Trimming stripped 8 bases from V and 2 bases from J, with 12 bases between. The CDR3 sequence is CASRREQNYGYTF. Written as DNA, the CDR3 is TGTGCCAGCCGCCGGGAGCAAAACTATGGCTACACCTTC.

The gene calls are TRBV7-9 and TRBJ2-1; 7 positions agree with TRBD1. CDR3 size: 13 residues. CDR1 and CDR2 from the germline V gene are SEHNR and FQNEAQ (reference sequence). V trimming: 4 bases; J trimming: 9 bases; junction bases outside the gene matches: 6. DNA for the CDR3: TGTGCCAGCAGCTCGCTGACAGGGTTTGAGCAGTTCTTC. Residues: CASSSLTGFEQFF.

The chain recombines TRBV27 with TRBJ2-7; 14 positions agree with TRBD2. The germline gives CDR1 MNHEY, CDR2 SMNVEV (reference sequence). Unmatched junction bases numbered 5, after V lost 5 bases and J lost 2 bases. The CDR3 runs to 16 residues. The CDR3 bases are TGTGCCAGCAGTCCGGGACTAGCGGGAGCCACCTACGAGCAGTACTTC. Protein sequence: CASSPGLAGATYEQYF.

This clone was seen only a few times. This chain links TRBV10-2 with TRBJ2-7, with D hard to call. CDR1 is WSHSY, CDR2 SAAADI, per germline. V lost 2 bases and J lost 1, with 9 bases in between. The CDR3 consists of 14 residues. CDR3 coding DNA: TGCGCCAGCAGTGAGGTGCTGAGATCCTACGAGCAGTACTTC. Translated: CASSEVLRSYEQYF.